What follows are 30 T cell receptor beta chains derived from one specimen sequenced in a study of glioma-infiltrating T cells. Using RNA template, CDR3s of TCR alpha and beta were amplified with iRepertoire arm-PCR. A single record per CDR3 protein comes from TCRdb applying MiXCR to the multiplex PCR reads. This repertoire shows about 180,000 distinct CDR3 sequences, about 47% found once; its top ten account for over 4%. The sequenced sample was glioma tissue, nonneoplastic brain tissue, or PBMCs (not recorded which). The receptors here all came from a human donor with low-grade glioma or glioblastoma, undergoing nonglioma brain surgery, or in good health (not recorded which).

Note on this clonotype: A read error may be the cause here, since a much bigger clone is one base away. The chain recombines TRBV28 with TRBJ2-2; D remains ambiguous. The CDR3 sequence is 12 residues long. Per the germline V gene, CDR1 is MDHEN and CDR2 is SYDVKM. The CDR3 sequence is CASSFITWELFF. The CDR3 nucleotides are TGTGCCAGCAGTTTCATCACCTGGGAGCTGTTTTTT. The whole variable domain, filled in from reference TRBV28 and TRBJ2-2, reads DVKVTQSSRYLVKRTGEKVFLECVQDMDHENMFWYRQDPGLGLRLIYFSYDVKMKEKGDIPEGYSVSREKKERFSLILESASTNQTSMYLCASSFITWELFFGEGSRLTVL.

The rearrangement uses TRBV7-9 and TRBJ1-4; D not resolved. The CDR3 runs to 14 residues. Germline-derived CDR1 and CDR2 are SEHNR and FQNEAQ (reference sequence). V lost 4 bases to trimming and J lost 5 bases, with 11 bases between them. CDR3: CASSWAGGNEKLFF. In nucleotides, the CDR3 is TGTGCCAGCAGCTGGGCAGGAGGAAATGAAAAACTGTTTTTT. The whole variable domain, filled in from reference TRBV7-9 and TRBJ1-4, reads DTGVSQNPRHKITKRGQNVTFRCDPISEHNRLYWYRQTLGQGPEFLTYFQNEAQLEKSRLLSDRFSAERPKGSFSTLEIQRTEQGDSAMYLCASSWAGGNEKLFFGSGTQLSVL.

Only one count was recorded for this clonotype. Because it lacks the conserved phenylalanine or tryptophan at the end, this CDR3 is likely a read error. The chain carries TRBV7-6 and TRBJ2-5, with a possible D match to TRBD2 (5 bases). The CDR3 spans 14 residues. Looked up from germline, CDR1 is SGHVS and CDR2 is FNYEAQ. V shed 1 base and J shed 3 bases, with 9 bases lying between them. CDR3 region: CASSLVKAEETQYL. CDR3 nucleotides: TGTGCCAGCAGCTTAGTAAAAGCGGAAGAGACCCAGTACCTC.

This clonotype turned up a few times. V and J are TRBV19 and TRBJ2-7, with D tentatively TRBD2 (6 bases). The V gene lost 5 bases and the J gene lost 2 bases, with 19 bases spanning the gap. CDR3 length: 16 amino acids. Germline assignment: CDR1 LNHDA and CDR2 SQIVND (reference sequence). DNA for the CDR3: TGTGCCAGTAGTTCTGGAGGTACTAGCAGTGCCTACGAGCAGTACTTC. Protein sequence: CASSSGGTSSAYEQYF.

This clonotype was observed a few times. One base away lies a much larger clone, so this may be a sequencing read error. V and J are TRBV3-1 and TRBJ2-3; D uncertain. Germline V gene sequence: CDR1 LGHDT, CDR2 YNNKEL (reference sequence). V was cut by 6 bases and J by 3 bases, with 7 bases left in between. This CDR3 comprises 12 residues. CDR3 in amino acids: CASRHLTDTQYF. CDR3 bases: TGTGCCAGCAGACACTTGACAGATACGCAGTATTTT.

In this sample, this clonotype turned up many times. The V call is TRBV6-2 or TRBV6-3, the J call TRBJ1-2; no reliable D call. Trimming stripped 0 bases from V and 2 bases from J, with 16 bases between. The CDR3 is 17 amino acids. CDR1 and CDR2 (germline): MNHEY, SVGEGT. CDR3 DNA: TGTGCCAGCAGTTACTCGAATGGAGGAGACGCAAACTATGGCTACACCTTC. Encoded protein: CASSYSNGGDANYGYTF.

In this sample, this clonotype turned up many times. The chain is built from TRBV27 and TRBJ2-1; D is ambiguous. Germline-derived CDR1 and CDR2 are MNHEY and SMNVEV (reference sequence). The CDR3 runs 15 residues. V was pared by 2 bases and J by 0 bases, with 8 bases between. The CDR3 DNA reads TGTGCCAGCAGTTTAGAGGATCACTCCTACAATGAGCAGTTCTTC. This codes for CASSLEDHSYNEQFF.

This clonotype showed up many times. This CDR3 reads CSAREGGNQPQHF. CDR3 DNA: TGCAGTGCTAGAGAAGGAGGGAATCAGCCCCAGCATTTT. V gene TRBV20-1 combines with J gene TRBJ1-5; no clear D. The length of the CDR3 is 13 residues. Germline assignment: CDR1 DFQATT and CDR2 SNEGSKA (reference sequence). V shed 0 bases and J shed 4 bases, with 7 bases lying between them.

As to this clonotype: A much bigger clone sits one base away, suggesting this may be a read error. The CDR3: CSVQKRGTYEQYF. CDR3 nucleotides: TGCAGTGTCCAAAAGAGGGGAACCTACGAGCAGTACTTC. The chain couples TRBV20-1 to TRBJ2-7, with D perhaps being TRBD1 or TRBD2 (5 bases each). This CDR3 has 13 amino acids. V lost 7 bases and J lost 2, with 15 bases in between. Germline values: CDR1 DFQATT, CDR2 SNEGSKA (reference sequence).

This clonotype was observed a handful of times. The V call is TRBV2, the J call TRBJ2-7; D might be TRBD2 (7 bases). V dropped 11 bases and J dropped 6 bases, with 17 bases sitting between them. The CDR3 has 12 amino acids. Germline loops: CDR1 SNHLY, CDR2 FYNNEI. CDR3: CAGGATPGEQYF. CDR3 coding DNA: TGTGCCGGGGGGGCTACCCCTGGCGAGCAGTACTTC.

This clonotype was found a few times. This chain links TRBV10-3 with TRBJ2-7; D remains unclear. The CDR3 runs 11 residues. The V and J ends lost 8 bases and 7 bases respectively, with 12 bases between them. Germline CDR1 and CDR2: ENHRY and SYGVKD. CDR3 sequence (DNA): TGTGCCATCGGTCGAGACCGGGAGCAGTACTTC. It codes for CAIGRDREQYF.

To note about this clonotype: Since a much larger clone is just one base distant, this may be a read error. The chain couples TRBV7-2 to TRBJ2-7; TRBD2 is a possible D gene (6 bases). Germline V gene data show CDR1 as SGHTA and CDR2 as FQGNSA. Trimming removed 1 base from V and 3 bases from J, with 16 bases in between. The CDR3 spans 16 residues. CDR3 DNA: TGTGCCAGCAGCTTAGTAGGCGCGGGAAGCTGCTACGAGCAGTACTTC. It specifies CASSLVGAGSCYEQYF.

V is TRBV4-1 and J is TRBJ2-1, with 8 bases matching TRBD2. The CDR3 consists of 13 residues. V lost 6 bases to trimming and J lost 7 bases; unmatched junction nucleotides: 5. Germline CDR1 is MGHRA and CDR2 is YSYEKL. In nucleotides, the CDR3 is TGCGCCAGCAGTGCGCGGGGGGTAAATGAGCAGTTCTTC. This sequence encodes CASSARGVNEQFF.

In the case of this clonotype: One base away lies a much larger clone, so this may be a sequencing read error. The chain links TRBV19 to TRBJ1-5; 7 positions agree with TRBD1. This CDR3 is 14 amino acids long. Trimming cost V 10 bases and J 3 bases; bases outside gene matches: 9. Germline-derived CDR1 and CDR2 are LNHDA and SQIVND (reference sequence). The CDR3 DNA is TGTGCCAACCGAGACAGGGCTTCCAATCAGCCCCAGCATTTT. Its translation: CANRDRASNQPQHF.

There are many counts of this clonotype. The J gene is TRBJ1-3, the V gene TRBV10-3; tentative D call: TRBD1 (5 bases). The CDR3 is 11 residues long. CDR1 is ENHRY and CDR2 is SYGVKD in the germline V gene. V was shortened by 6 bases and J by 8 bases, with 8 bases between the two germline ends. CDR3 amino acids: CAISAGDTIYF. For the CDR3, the DNA is TGTGCCATCAGCGCGGGGGACACCATATATTTT.

CDR3 amino acids: CASHGTSGDTDTQYF. The CDR3 DNA follows: TGTGCCAGCCACGGGACTAGCGGGGACACAGATACGCAGTATTTT. The chain couples TRBV6-4 to TRBJ2-3; TRBD2 aligns across 13 bases. The CDR3 covers 15 residues. J gave up 2 bases and V 8 bases, and 4 bases lay outside the gene matches. Germline-derived CDR1 and CDR2 are MRHNA and SNTAGT.

The V gene is TRBV28, the J gene TRBJ2-1; possible D gene TRBD2, 6 bases. Germline CDR1 MDHEN, CDR2 SYDVKM. Trimming cost V 5 bases and J 4 bases, with 21 bases left between them. This CDR3 is built from 17 residues. The CDR3 region is CASSLSGFAGWYNEQFF. CDR3 bases: TGTGCCAGCAGTCTATCGGGGTTTGCGGGATGGTACAATGAGCAGTTCTTC.

This clonotype occurred many times. The rearrangement links TRBV24-1 to TRBJ2-7; D unclear. Trimming shortened V by 3 bases and J by 0 bases, and 11 bases separated the two germline ends. The length of the CDR3 is 15 residues. Germline V gene sequence: CDR1 KGHDR, CDR2 SFDVKD. The CDR3 loop reads CATSDPRTNSYEQYF. The CDR3 region has the DNA TGTGCCACCAGTGATCCCAGGACCAACTCCTACGAGCAGTACTTC.

The chain has TRBV28 and TRBJ2-1, with 13 bases that match TRBD2. V shed 8 bases, J shed 7 bases, and the junction held 20 bases outside the gene matches. In germline, CDR1 is MDHEN, CDR2 SYDVKM. The CDR3 loop spans 19 amino acids. The CDR3 nucleotides read TGTGCCAGCCTCCCAGAGGGACTAGCGGGACTGGGAGGGCCTAATGAGCAGTTCTTC. Translated, it gives CASLPEGLAGLGGPNEQFF.

In this sample, this clonotype turned up a few times. The CDR3 coding sequence is TGTGCCAGCAGCTTTAGCGGTGACTACGAGCAGTACTTC. This translates into CASSFSGDYEQYF. The chain carries TRBV7-2 and TRBJ2-7; TRBD2 is a possible D gene (6 bases). The CDR3 is made up of 13 amino acids. Trimming took off 3 bases at V and 3 bases at J, with 9 bases between the two ends. Germline V CDR1 and CDR2: SGHTA, FQGNSA.

For this clonotype: This may stem from a read error, because a much larger clone lies one nucleotide away. V is TRBV18 and J is TRBJ1-1, with D unresolved. The CDR3 has 13 residues. The germline V gene encodes CDR1 KGHSH and CDR2 LQKENI. The CDR3 nucleotides read TGTGCCAGCTCAGGGGAGTTGAACACTGAATCTTTCTTT. Encoded protein: CASSGELNTESFF.

This clonotype was seen ten or more times. Written as DNA, the CDR3 is TGCAGTGCTAGGACAGCAGATAATTCACCCCTCCACTTT. It specifies CSARTADNSPLHF. The rearrangement joins TRBV20-1 to TRBJ1-6; D perhaps matches TRBD1 (5 bases). This CDR3 is built from 13 residues. Germline V gene sequence: CDR1 DFQATT, CDR2 SNEGSKA (reference sequence). Trimming took 3 bases from V and 5 from J, leaving 8 bases between them.

This chain uses TRBV29-1 with TRBJ2-1, with no clear D. V was clipped by 7 bases and J by 4 bases, with 14 bases between them. The CDR3 contains 13 residues. CDR1 and CDR2 from the germline V gene are SQVTM and ANQGSEA. Here the CDR3 reads CSAKKSSYNEQFF. CDR3 coding DNA: TGCAGCGCCAAGAAGAGCAGTTACAATGAGCAGTTCTTC.

The rearrangement joins TRBV29-1 to TRBJ2-1; 8 bases match TRBD2. There are 15 residues in the CDR3. Trimming at V came to 7 bases and at J to 0 bases, leaving 8 bases not matched to a gene. Germline CDR1 SQVTM, CDR2 ANQGSEA. The CDR3 sequence: CSARLASSSYNEQFF. The CDR3 nucleotides read TGCAGCGCTCGACTAGCGTCAAGCTCCTACAATGAGCAGTTCTTC.

With respect to this clonotype: A much larger clone lies a single base off, so this may be a read error. V usage is TRBV29-1 and J usage is TRBJ1-5; D not certain. Germline values: CDR1 SQVTM, CDR2 ANQGSEA. This CDR3 has 12 amino acids. CDR3 protein: CSVGGSNQPKHF. CDR3 DNA: TGCAGCGTTGGTGGCAGTAATCAGCCCAAGCATTTT.

V usage is TRBV28 and J usage is TRBJ2-7, with D tentatively TRBD1 (6 bases). The germline V gene has CDR1 MDHEN and CDR2 SYDVKM. V was shortened by 6 bases and J by 8 bases, with 17 bases between the two germline ends. The CDR3 covers 13 residues. CDR3 amino acids: CASSFTGIGKQYF. The CDR3, as DNA: TGTGCCAGCAGCTTCACAGGGATAGGGAAGCAGTACTTC.

This clonotype was seen at least ten times. The gene calls are TRBV2 and TRBJ2-5; D remains unclear. The CDR3 has 13 residues. Germline V gene lookup returns CDR1 SNHLY and CDR2 FYNNEI. V was clipped by 4 bases and J by 6 bases, with 12 bases between them. The CDR3 region is CASSGVVVKTQYF. The CDR3 bases are TGTGCCAGCAGTGGGGTGGTGGTAAAGACCCAGTACTTC.

This clonotype came up many times. J is TRBJ2-5 and V is TRBV6-1; D ambiguous. Trimming removed 7 bases at V and 2 bases at J, with 8 bases between. Germline V CDR1 and CDR2: MNHNS, SASEGT. This CDR3 has 12 residues. The CDR3 loop reads CASTAFQETQYF. CDR3 DNA: TGTGCCAGCACTGCGTTTCAAGAGACCCAGTACTTC.

Note on this clonotype: This could be a read error, since a much larger clone is one nucleotide away. V and J are TRBV10-2 and TRBJ1-2, with 7 nucleotides matching TRBD1. Per germline, CDR1 WSHSY and CDR2 SAAADI. This CDR3 is 12 amino acids long. CDR3 region: CANSDRTGSYTF. CDR3 bases: TGTGCCAACAGTGACCGGACAGGAAGCTACACCTTC.

This clonotype was detected only a few times. This chain connects TRBV5-1 to TRBJ2-3; D is unclear. CDR1 is SGHRS and CDR2 is YFSETQ in the germline V gene. This CDR3 has 14 residues. Deletions cut 4 bases from V and 0 bases from J, with 9 bases between. The CDR3 is CASSRRTSTDTQYF. The CDR3 DNA is TGCGCCAGCAGCCGCAGAACTAGCACAGATACGCAGTATTTT.